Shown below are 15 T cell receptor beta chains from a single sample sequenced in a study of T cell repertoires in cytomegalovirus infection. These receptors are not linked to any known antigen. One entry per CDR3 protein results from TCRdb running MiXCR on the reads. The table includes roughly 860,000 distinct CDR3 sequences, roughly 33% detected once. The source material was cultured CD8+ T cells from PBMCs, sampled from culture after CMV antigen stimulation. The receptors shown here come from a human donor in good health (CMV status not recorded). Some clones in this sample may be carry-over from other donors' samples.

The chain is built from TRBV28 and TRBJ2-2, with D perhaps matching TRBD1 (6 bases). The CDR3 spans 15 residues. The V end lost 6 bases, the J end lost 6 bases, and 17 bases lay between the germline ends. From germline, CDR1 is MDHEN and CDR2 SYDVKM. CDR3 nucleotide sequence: TGTGCCAGCAGCTCGGTGGACAGCTGGGCCGGGGAGCTGTTTTTT. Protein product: CASSSVDSWAGELFF.

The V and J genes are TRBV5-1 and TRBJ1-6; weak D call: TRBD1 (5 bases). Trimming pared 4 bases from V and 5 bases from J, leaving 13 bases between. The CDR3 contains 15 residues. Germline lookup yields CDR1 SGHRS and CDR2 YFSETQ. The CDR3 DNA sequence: TGCGCCAGCAGCCGCACGGGGACGAATAATTCACCCCTCCACTTT. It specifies CASSRTGTNNSPLHF. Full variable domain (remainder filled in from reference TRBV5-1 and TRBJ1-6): KAGVTQTPRYLIKTRGQQVTLSCSPISGHRSVSWYQQTPGQGLQFLFEYFSETQRNKGNFPGRFSGRQFSNSRSEMNVSTLELGDSALYLCASSRTGTNNSPLHFGNGTRLTVT.

The CDR3: CASSFGQGNAEAFF. The CDR3 coding sequence is TGTGCCAGCAGTTTTGGACAGGGGAATGCTGAAGCTTTCTTT. The chain employs TRBV27 and TRBJ1-1; 9 bases map to TRBD1. J gave up 6 bases and V 3 bases, and 5 bases lay outside the gene matches. CDR3 length equals 14 residues. Germline V gene lookup returns CDR1 MNHEY and CDR2 SMNVEV (reference sequence).

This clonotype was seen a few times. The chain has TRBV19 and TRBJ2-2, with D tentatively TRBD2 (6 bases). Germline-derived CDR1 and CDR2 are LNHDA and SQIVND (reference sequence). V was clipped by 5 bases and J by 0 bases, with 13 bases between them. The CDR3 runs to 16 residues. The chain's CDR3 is CASSPRDWTNTGELFF. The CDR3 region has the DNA TGTGCCAGTAGTCCCCGGGACTGGACGAACACCGGGGAGCTGTTTTTT.

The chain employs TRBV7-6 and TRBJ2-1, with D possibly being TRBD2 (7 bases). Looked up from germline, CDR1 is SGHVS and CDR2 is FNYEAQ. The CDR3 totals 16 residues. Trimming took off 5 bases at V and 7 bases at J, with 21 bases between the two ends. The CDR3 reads CASSPRGGASWNEQFF. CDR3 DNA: TGTGCCAGCAGCCCGAGGGGGGGGGCGTCTTGGAATGAGCAGTTCTTC.

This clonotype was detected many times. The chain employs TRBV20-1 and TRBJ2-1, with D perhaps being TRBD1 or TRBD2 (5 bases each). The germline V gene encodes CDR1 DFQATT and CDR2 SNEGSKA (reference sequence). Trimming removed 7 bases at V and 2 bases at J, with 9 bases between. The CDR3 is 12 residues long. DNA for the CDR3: TGCAGTGTGGGGGATACCTACAATGAGCAGTTCTTC. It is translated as CSVGDTYNEQFF.

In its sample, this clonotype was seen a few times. The CDR3 DNA reads TGTGCCAGCAGCCGGACTAGCGGGGGGGGGGAGTACAATGAGCAGTTCTTC. Protein: CASSRTSGGGEYNEQFF. The chain links TRBV7-2 to TRBJ2-1, with TRBD2 matching 15 bases. Unmatched junction bases numbered 6, after V lost 5 bases and J lost 4 bases. Germline-derived CDR1 and CDR2 are SGHTA and FQGNSA. CDR3 length: 17 amino acids.

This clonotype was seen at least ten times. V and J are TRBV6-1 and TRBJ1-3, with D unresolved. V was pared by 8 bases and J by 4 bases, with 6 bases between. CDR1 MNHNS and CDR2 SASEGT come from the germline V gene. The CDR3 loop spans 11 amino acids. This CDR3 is CASAPGNTIYF. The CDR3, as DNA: TGTGCCAGCGCCCCCGGAAACACCATATATTTT.

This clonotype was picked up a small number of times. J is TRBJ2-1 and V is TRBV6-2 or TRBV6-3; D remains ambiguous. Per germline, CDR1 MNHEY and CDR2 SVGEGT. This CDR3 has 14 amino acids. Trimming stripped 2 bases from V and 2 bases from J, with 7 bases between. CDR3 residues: CASSYPGTYNEQFF. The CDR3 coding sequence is TGTGCCAGCAGTTACCCTGGAACCTACAATGAGCAGTTCTTC.

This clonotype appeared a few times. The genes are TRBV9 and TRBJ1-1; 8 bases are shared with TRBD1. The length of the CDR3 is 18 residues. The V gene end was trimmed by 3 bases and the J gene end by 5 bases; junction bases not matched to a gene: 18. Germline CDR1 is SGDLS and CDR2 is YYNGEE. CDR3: CASSAGPQGAGAGTEAFF. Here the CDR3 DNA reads TGTGCCAGCAGCGCCGGGCCCCAGGGGGCTGGGGCGGGGACTGAAGCTTTCTTT.

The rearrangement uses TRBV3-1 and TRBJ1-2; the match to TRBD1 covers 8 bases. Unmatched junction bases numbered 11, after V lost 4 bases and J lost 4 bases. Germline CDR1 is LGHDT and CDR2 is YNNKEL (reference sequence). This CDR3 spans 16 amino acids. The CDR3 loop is CASSPTGTGAPYGYTF. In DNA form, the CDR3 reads TGTGCCAGCAGCCCGACCGGGACAGGAGCCCCCTATGGCTACACCTTC.

The CDR3 reads CASSYSAGAEAFF. DNA of the CDR3: TGTGCCAGCAGTTACTCGGCAGGGGCTGAAGCTTTCTTT. The chain employs TRBV6-5 and TRBJ1-1; D possibly corresponds to TRBD1 (6 bases). This CDR3 is built from 13 residues. V shed 0 bases and J shed 6 bases, with 8 bases lying between them. Germline V lookup: CDR1 MNHEY, CDR2 SVGAGI.

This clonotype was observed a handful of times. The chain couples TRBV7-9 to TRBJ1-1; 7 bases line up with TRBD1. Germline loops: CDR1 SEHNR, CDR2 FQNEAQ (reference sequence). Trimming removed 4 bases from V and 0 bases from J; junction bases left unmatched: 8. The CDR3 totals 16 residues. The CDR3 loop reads CASSSGGQSMNTEAFF. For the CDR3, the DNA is TGTGCCAGCAGCTCAGGGGGACAGTCTATGAACACTGAAGCTTTCTTT. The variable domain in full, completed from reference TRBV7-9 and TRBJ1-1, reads DTGVSQNPRHKITKRGQNVTFRCDPISEHNRLYWYRQTLGQGPEFLTYFQNEAQLEKSRLLSDRFSAERPKGSFSTLEIQRTEQGDSAMYLCASSSGGQSMNTEAFFGQGTRLTVV.

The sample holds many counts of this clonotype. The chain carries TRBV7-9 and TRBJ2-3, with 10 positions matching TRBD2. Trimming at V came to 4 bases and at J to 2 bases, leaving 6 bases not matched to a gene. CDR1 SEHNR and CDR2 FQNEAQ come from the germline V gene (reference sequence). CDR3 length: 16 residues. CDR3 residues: CASSSIAGGNTDTQYF. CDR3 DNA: TGTGCCAGCAGCTCCATAGCGGGGGGTAACACAGATACGCAGTATTTT. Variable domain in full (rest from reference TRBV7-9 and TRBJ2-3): DTGVSQNPRHKITKRGQNVTFRCDPISEHNRLYWYRQTLGQGPEFLTYFQNEAQLEKSRLLSDRFSAERPKGSFSTLEIQRTEQGDSAMYLCASSSIAGGNTDTQYFGPGTRLTVL.

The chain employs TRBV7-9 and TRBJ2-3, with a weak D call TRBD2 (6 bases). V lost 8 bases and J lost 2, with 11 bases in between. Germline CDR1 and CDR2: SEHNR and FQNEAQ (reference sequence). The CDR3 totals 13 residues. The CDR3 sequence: CASLREHTDTQYF. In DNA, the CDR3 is TGTGCCAGCCTGCGGGAACACACAGATACGCAGTATTTT.